The 10 T cell receptor beta chains below all came from one sample that was sequenced in a study of blood T cells in healthy people across ages. A second PCR of about 6 to 12 cycles used a sample-barcoded 5' primer and a J-beta primer mix. One entry per CDR3 protein results from TCRdb running MiXCR on the 5' RACE reads. The data show around 710,000 distinct CDR3 sequences, about 40% seen once. The material sequenced was blood. The receptors come from an older woman in good health.

This clonotype occurred a few times. This chain connects TRBV7-9 to TRBJ1-2; weak D call: TRBD1 (6 bases). V lost 3 bases, J lost 1 base, and 12 bases lay in between. The CDR3 has 15 amino acids. CDR1 is SEHNR and CDR2 is FQNEAQ in the germline V gene (reference sequence). For the CDR3, the DNA is TGTGCCAGCAGCTTTTGGGAAGGGGGTAACTATGGCTACACCTTC. Amino acid sequence: CASSFWEGGNYGYTF.

The chain has TRBV20-1 and TRBJ2-7; 8 bases are shared with TRBD2. CDR1 is DFQATT, CDR2 SNEGSKA, per germline (reference sequence). This CDR3 is built from 13 residues. Trimming took 7 bases from V and 5 from J; bases not matched to a gene: 10. The CDR3 region is CSGGSGSVHEQYF. The CDR3 DNA follows: TGCAGTGGAGGGAGCGGGAGTGTCCACGAGCAGTACTTC.

The V call is TRBV10-3, the J call TRBJ2-3, with TRBD1 matching over 7 bases. The germline gives CDR1 ENHRY, CDR2 SYGVKD. The CDR3 has 17 amino acids. Losses at the gene ends were 3 bases for V and 2 bases for J; bases not matched to a gene: 11. The CDR3 spells CAISEAGTGALTDTQYF. The CDR3 nucleotides read TGTGCCATCAGTGAAGCCGGAACAGGGGCGCTCACAGATACGCAGTATTTT.

This clonotype came up a few times. The V gene is TRBV7-2, the J gene TRBJ2-1, with 8 bases lining up with TRBD2. V lost 1 base and J lost 8; bases outside the gene matches: 7. The germline V gene encodes CDR1 SGHTA and CDR2 FQGNSA. This CDR3 region has 15 residues. The CDR3: CASSLVAGGLYEQFF. The CDR3, as DNA: TGTGCCAGCAGCTTAGTGGCGGGAGGATTATATGAGCAGTTCTTC.

The V call is TRBV2, the J call TRBJ2-5; 13 nucleotides agree with TRBD2. The CDR3 contains 20 residues. V gave up 7 bases and J gave up 1 base; unmatched junction bases: 18. Germline V gene lookup returns CDR1 SNHLY and CDR2 FYNNEI. The CDR3 coding sequence is TGTGCCAGCACTACCTTAGGGGGGACTAGCGGGGAATACTTCCAAGAGACCCAGTACTTC. This sequence encodes CASTTLGGTSGEYFQETQYF.

This sequence joins TRBV6-4 and TRBJ1-2, with unresolved D. Germline values: CDR1 MRHNA, CDR2 SNTAGT. The CDR3 sequence is 12 residues long. V gave up 0 bases and J gave up 10 bases, with 9 bases separating them. CDR3 nucleotides: TGTGCCAGCAGTGACTCGTGGGGTCTCTACACCTTC. Translated, it gives CASSDSWGLYTF.

This clonotype showed up just a few times. The chain joins TRBV10-3 to TRBJ2-1, with D hard to call. Looked up from germline, CDR1 is ENHRY and CDR2 is SYGVKD. The CDR3 has 14 residues. V was pared by 6 bases and J by 0 bases, with 9 bases between. The CDR3 DNA follows: TGTGCCATCAGCTCGGCTGGCTCCTACAATGAGCAGTTCTTC. This gives the protein CAISSAGSYNEQFF.

V gene TRBV20-1 combines with J gene TRBJ2-2; possible D gene TRBD1, 5 bases. V shed 2 bases and J shed 3 bases, with 10 bases lying between them. The CDR3 has 14 residues. The germline V gene encodes CDR1 DFQATT and CDR2 SNEGSKA (reference sequence). In DNA form, the CDR3 reads TGCAGTGCTAGATCCAGGGATCACACCGGGGAGCTGTTTTTT. Protein: CSARSRDHTGELFF.

This clonotype has a handful of counts. CDR3 DNA: TGTGCCAGCAGCTTAGGCCCCCCCTTTACTAGCGGGGGCACCGGGGAGCTGTTTTTT. Translated: CASSLGPPFTSGGTGELFF. The V gene is TRBV11-2, the J gene TRBJ2-2; 11 bases line up with TRBD2. The CDR3 runs to 19 residues. CDR1 is SGHAT, CDR2 FQNNGV, per germline. With 1 base clipped from V and 4 bases from J, the junction kept 11 bases outside the gene matches.

As regards this clonotype: At one of its ends the junction is not consistent with the germline gene, which may arise from a read error. The DNA for the CDR3 is TGTACCAGCAGTGGAGCGGGAAGTAGTCTCTCCTACAATGAGCAGTTCTTC. Translating gives CTSSGAGSSLSYNEQFF. The chain links TRBV6-1 to TRBJ2-1; 7 bases are a match to TRBD2. Germline CDR1 MNHNS, CDR2 SASEGT. This CDR3 region has 17 residues.